This TCR beta chain derives from a study of a mutant IDH1 vaccine in newly diagnosed glioma. Turning to the study itself: Vaccination was launched 4-6 weeks after radiotherapy alone, or with temozolomide cycles. Among treated patients, 62.5% were male and about 40% female, and mean age was about 40 years. Most patients had received both radiotherapy and temozolomide, the prior options being radiotherapy, temozolomide, or both.

Time point reported: week 11, during vaccination. Each dose delivered 300 ug of mutant IDH1 20-mer peptide subcutaneously with imiquimod. The assay was immunoSEQ multiplex PCR, and TCRdb's table has in-frame clones only and misses some. The sample gives under 55,000 clones, over 75% of which show up once; approximately 2.5% is in the top ten. The CDR3 is 15 amino acids. Looked up from germline, CDR1 is SGHTA and CDR2 is FQGNSA. With 5 bases clipped from V and 3 bases from J, the junction kept 6 bases outside the gene matches. This clone was counted a few times. Antigen specificity is unknown. The chain joins TRBV7-2 to TRBJ1-2; TRBD1 aligns across 10 bases. The sequencing here drew on PBMCs, taken from a glioma patient whose treatment included an IDH1 peptide vaccine. This receptor was identified in a man over 45 with glioma. Written as DNA, the CDR3 is TGTGCCAGCAGCCACGGACAGGGGGAATACTATGGCTACACCTTC. Protein product: CASSHGQGEYYGYTF.